These 20 T cell receptor beta chains originate from one sample sequenced in a study of cytomegalovirus exposure and HLA in healthy donors. Clones were sequenced by immunoSEQ multiplex PCR, and TCRdb holds only the in-frame ones, with some missing. The top ten clones hold roughly 3% of a sample with about 260,000 clones, roughly 87% of them seen once. The sample comprised PBMCs. The receptor source for this set is a woman aged 25 to 45 in good health and CMV-seronegative.

CDR3 in DNA: TGTGCCAGCAGCCCCGAAGGCGTGAACACTGAAGCTTTCTTT. Translation: CASSPEGVNTEAFF. The chain employs TRBV6-5 and TRBJ1-1; no clear D gene. The CDR3 has 14 residues. Germline CDR1 is MNHEY and CDR2 is SVGAGI. V was cut by 6 bases and J by 0 bases, with 11 bases left in between.

CDR3 amino acids: CARGGQGLWNTEAFF. The CDR3 DNA sequence: TGTGCCAGGGGGGGACAGGGACTTTGGAACACTGAAGCTTTCTTT. The chain uses TRBV28 and TRBJ1-1; 9 bases are a match to TRBD1. The CDR3 spans 15 residues. From germline, CDR1 is MDHEN and CDR2 SYDVKM. V gave up 9 bases and J gave up 1 base; unmatched junction bases: 9.

This clone was found once. The gene calls are TRBV5-6 and TRBJ2-3; 7 bases match TRBD1. The CDR3 extends over 13 amino acids. CDR1 is SGHDT, CDR2 YYEEEE, per germline. The J segment lost 8 bases and the V segment lost 4 bases, leaving 7 bases of the junction unmatched. The CDR3 DNA reads as TGTGCCAGCAGCGGGAAACAGGGGAGTACGCAGTATTTT. Translated, it gives CASSGKQGSTQYF. The full variable domain, its missing parts supplied by reference TRBV5-6 and TRBJ2-3, is DAGVTQSPTHLIKTRGQQVTLRCSPKSGHDTVSWYQQALGQGPQFIFQYYEEEERQRGNFPDRFSGHQFPNYSSELNVNALLLGDSALYLCASSGKQGSTQYFGPGTRLTVL.

This chain connects TRBV29-1 to TRBJ1-4; 9 bases are shared with TRBD1. This CDR3 comprises 13 residues. Germline V gene sequence: CDR1 SQVTM, CDR2 ANQGSEA. J was trimmed by 2 bases and V by 6 bases; bases with no gene match: 1. This CDR3 is CSVDRGTNEKLFF. CDR3 DNA sequence: TGCAGCGTGGACAGGGGTACTAATGAAAAACTGTTTTTT.

V gene TRBV4-3 combines with J gene TRBJ2-7; weak D call: TRBD2 (6 bases). Trimming removed 1 base at V and 1 base at J, with 14 bases between. The CDR3 spans 16 residues. Germline CDR1 is LGHNA and CDR2 is YSLEER. The CDR3 DNA reads TGCGCCAGCAGCCAAGCGAAGGGGACTGATTCCTACGAGCAGTACTTC. Encoded protein: CASSQAKGTDSYEQYF.

The chain employs TRBV5-6 and TRBJ2-2, with 7 bases fitting TRBD1. Unmatched junction bases numbered 7, after V lost 4 bases and J lost 4 bases. Germline assignment: CDR1 SGHDT and CDR2 YYEEEE. This CDR3 contains 15 residues. The DNA of the CDR3 is TGTGCCAGCAGCCAGACAGGGTTCGTCACCGGGGAGCTGTTTTTT. This encodes CASSQTGFVTGELFF. Variable domain in full (rest from reference TRBV5-6 and TRBJ2-2): DAGVTQSPTHLIKTRGQQVTLRCSPKSGHDTVSWYQQALGQGPQFIFQYYEEEERQRGNFPDRFSGHQFPNYSSELNVNALLLGDSALYLCASSQTGFVTGELFFGEGSRLTVL.

The chain links TRBV4-1 to TRBJ1-3; a possible D gene is TRBD1 (5 bases). The length of the CDR3 is 17 residues. Germline CDR1 is MGHRA and CDR2 is YSYEKL. V was shortened by 1 base and J by 4 bases, with 17 bases between the two germline ends. As DNA, the CDR3 is TGCGCCAGCAGCCAAGGCCCCCCAGAAGGGACGGGAAACACCATATATTTT. The encoded protein is CASSQGPPEGTGNTIYF.

J is TRBJ1-5 and V is TRBV4-1; TRBD1 matches at 10 bases. The CDR3 extends over 18 amino acids. CDR1 is MGHRA, CDR2 YSYEKL, per germline. The V gene end was trimmed by 0 bases and the J gene end by 1 base; junction bases not matched to a gene: 6. CDR3 nucleotides: TGCGCCAGCAGCCAAGATCCGGGACAGGGGATCAGCAATCAGCCCCAGCATTTT. This sequence encodes CASSQDPGQGISNQPQHF.

V gene TRBV5-8 combines with J gene TRBJ2-3; maybe TRBD2 (5 bases). The CDR3 is 15 residues long. CDR1 SGHTS and CDR2 YDEGEE come from the germline V gene. V lost 2 bases and J 0 bases, leaving 10 bases between the germline ends. The CDR3 sequence is CASSLVGGSTDTQYF. CDR3 nucleotide sequence: TGTGCCAGCAGCTTAGTGGGCGGGAGCACAGATACGCAGTATTTT.

The chain carries TRBV28 and TRBJ1-1; TRBD1 agrees at 7 bases. Per germline, CDR1 MDHEN and CDR2 SYDVKM. The CDR3 runs 14 residues. Trimming took 6 bases from V and 2 from J; bases not matched to a gene: 6. The CDR3: CASRVGDRNTEAFF. CDR3 DNA sequence: TGTGCCAGCAGGGTCGGGGACAGAAACACTGAAGCTTTCTTT.

The chain recombines TRBV10-3 with TRBJ1-2, with a possible D match to TRBD1 (6 bases). This CDR3 contains 13 residues. Trimming removed 2 bases from V and 3 bases from J, with 7 bases in between. Germline CDR1 reads ENHRY; CDR2 reads SYGVKD. DNA for the CDR3: TGTGCCATCAGTGAGACAGGGTACTATGGCTACACCTTC. This encodes CAISETGYYGYTF.

The chain has TRBV5-5 and TRBJ2-1; D unresolved. Trimming took 5 bases from V and 8 from J, leaving 20 bases between them. CDR3 size: 15 residues. Per the germline V gene, CDR1 is SGHKS and CDR2 is YYEKEE (reference sequence). The CDR3 reads CASRRLDTEFDEQFF. The CDR3 nucleotides are TGTGCCAGCAGGCGCCTTGACACGGAATTTGATGAGCAGTTCTTC.

This chain links TRBV19 with TRBJ2-1, with D possibly being TRBD1 (5 bases). The CDR3 has 13 residues. Germline CDR1 LNHDA, CDR2 SQIVND (reference sequence). V was trimmed by 5 bases and J by 2 bases, leaving 7 bases between them. Here the CDR3 reads CASSLDTYNEQFF. The DNA for the CDR3 is TGTGCCAGTAGTTTGGACACCTACAATGAGCAGTTCTTC. The full variable domain, in which reference TRBV19 and TRBJ2-1 provide the parts outside the CDR3, is DGGITQSPKYLFRKEGQNVTLSCEQNLNHDAMYWYRQDPGQGLRLIYYSQIVNDFQKGDIAEGYSVSREKKESFPLTVTSAQKNPTAFYLCASSLDTYNEQFFGPGTRLTVL.

The rearrangement uses TRBV29-1 and TRBJ2-2; the D call may be TRBD1 or TRBD2 (5 bases each). The germline V and J ends were trimmed by 5 bases and 4 bases, with 14 bases remaining between them. This CDR3 comprises 14 residues. Germline V gene data show CDR1 as SQVTM and CDR2 as ANQGSEA. As DNA, the CDR3 is TGCAGCGTTCGGACTGGGGCGAGCACCGGGGAGCTGTTTTTT. Its protein product is CSVRTGASTGELFF.

The chain couples TRBV16 to TRBJ1-2; no definite D call. This CDR3 is built from 14 residues. Trimming cost V 2 bases and J 4 bases, with 11 bases left between them. Germline V lookup: CDR1 KGHSY, CDR2 FQNENV. CDR3 region: CASSQILQTYGYTF. The CDR3 region has the DNA TGTGCCAGCAGCCAAATTTTACAGACCTATGGCTACACCTTC.

The chain has TRBV4-2 and TRBJ2-7; no firm D call. Deletions cut 0 bases from V and 4 bases from J, with 7 bases between. The CDR3 has 13 residues. CDR1 LGHNA and CDR2 YNFKEQ come from the germline V gene. This CDR3 is CASSQDAGYEQYF. In DNA, the CDR3 is TGTGCCAGCAGCCAAGATGCCGGTTACGAGCAGTACTTC.

V and J are TRBV6-5 and TRBJ1-5, with a tentative D call TRBD1 (5 bases). Trimming took off 0 bases at V and 11 bases at J, with 14 bases between the two ends. This CDR3 contains 14 residues. From germline, CDR1 is MNHEY and CDR2 SVGAGI. CDR3 DNA: TGTGCCAGCAGTTACTCGTTACAGTCAGGGTCCCAGCATTTT. Translating gives CASSYSLQSGSQHF.

This clone was observed a handful of times. V is TRBV6-1 and J is TRBJ2-7; 9 nucleotides match TRBD2. The CDR3 is 16 amino acids. Looked up from germline, CDR1 is MNHNS and CDR2 is SASEGT. V lost 2 bases to trimming and J lost 0 bases; unmatched junction nucleotides: 5. CDR3 protein: CASSEQEAGGSYEQYF. CDR3 sequence (DNA): TGTGCCAGCAGTGAACAGGAAGCGGGAGGCTCCTACGAGCAGTACTTC.

The chain links TRBV19 to TRBJ2-5; no reliable D call. Germline loops: CDR1 LNHDA, CDR2 SQIVND (reference sequence). The ends were cut back, 6 bases at V and 0 bases at J, with 11 bases in the middle. The CDR3 length is 14 residues. The CDR3 region has the DNA TGTGCCAGTAGCACCAACACAAACCAAGAGACCCAGTACTTC. Its translation is CASSTNTNQETQYF.

The genes are TRBV7-9 and TRBJ2-3; 7 bases fit TRBD2. CDR3 length: 15 amino acids. Trimming took 8 bases from V and 1 from J; bases not matched to a gene: 9. CDR1 is SEHNR, CDR2 FQNEAQ, per germline (reference sequence). The CDR3 DNA sequence: TGTGCCAGCTCTAAGCGACTAGCCGGCACAGATACGCAGTATTTT. Translating it yields CASSKRLAGTDTQYF. Looking up the rest from reference TRBV7-9 and TRBJ2-3 gives the full variable domain: DTGVSQNPRHKITKRGQNVTFRCDPISEHNRLYWYRQTLGQGPEFLTYFQNEAQLEKSRLLSDRFSAERPKGSFSTLEIQRTEQGDSAMYLCASSKRLAGTDTQYFGPGTRLTVL.